This is a list of T cell receptor beta chains from one sample in a study of T-cell reconstitution after alpha-beta-depleted transplantation in children. TCRdb itself ran the PCR reads through MiXCR, one entry per CDR3 protein. Here the sample spans some 75,000 distinct CDR3 sequences, about 7% being singletons. Sequenced material: PBMCs from the stem cell graft donor, taken from the stem cell graft. These receptors were taken from a human donor who donated a stem cell graft to a child with acute lymphoblastic leukemia. Both conserved end residues are part of each CDR3. The D gene is left open where the match is weak. Only some rows state a clone size, as once, few, many or a class for expanded clones.

V,J,D,size,CDR3,DNA
TRBV4-3,TRBJ1-6,-,few,CASSQATWGQRNSPLHF,TGCGCCAGCAGCCAAGCGACATGGGGACAACGCAATTCACCCCTCCACTTT
TRBV27,TRBJ1-5,-,many,CASSLSMVGFGQPQHF,TGTGCCAGCAGTTTATCGATGGTGGGTTTTGGGCAGCCCCAGCATTTT
TRBV9,TRBJ2-1,TRBD2,-,CASSVRGAGVSGEQFF,TGTGCCAGCAGCGTAAGGGGAGCGGGAGTTTCCGGTGAGCAGTTCTTC
TRBV11-3,TRBJ2-5,TRBD2,many,CASSLVTSGGLTGGTQYF,TGTGCCAGCAGCTTAGTGACTAGCGGGGGGTTGACTGGAGGGACCCAGTACTTC
TRBV5-1,TRBJ2-1,TRBD1,many,CASSWDRFGNEQFF,TGCGCCAGCAGCTGGGACAGGTTTGGCAATGAGCAGTTCTTC
TRBV27,TRBJ2-3,TRBD2,many,CASSTSVFMTDTQYF,TGTGCCAGCTCAACTAGCGTTTTTATGACAGATACGCAGTATTTT
TRBV7-3,TRBJ2-1,TRBD1,many,CASSKGGTGGGIGGDEQFF,TGTGCCAGCAGCAAGGGGGGTACAGGGGGCGGGATAGGAGGCGATGAGCAGTTCTTC
TRBV5-1,TRBJ2-2,-,many,CASSLGARSEELFF,TGCGCCAGCAGCTTGGGGGCCCGGAGCGAGGAGCTGTTTTTT
TRBV7-9,TRBJ1-4,-,few,CASSTGSGTEKLFF,TGTGCCAGCAGCACAGGGTCGGGGACTGAAAAACTGTTTTTT
TRBV2,TRBJ2-7,-,few,CASSEYGSYEQYF,TGTGCCAGCAGTGAGTACGGTTCCTACGAGCAGTACTTC
TRBV9,TRBJ2-2,TRBD1,-,CASSVGTGGSGNTGELFF,TGTGCCAGCAGCGTAGGGACAGGGGGCAGTGGAAACACCGGGGAGCTGTTTTTT
TRBV7-2,TRBJ2-3,-,many,CASSLGPNRADTQYF,TGTGCCAGCAGCTTAGGACCCAACCGGGCAGATACGCAGTATTTT
TRBV15,TRBJ2-6,-,many,CATSRGQSSGANVLTF,TGTGCCACCAGCAGAGGGCAGAGCTCTGGGGCCAACGTCCTGACTTTC
TRBV6-2/TRBV6-3,TRBJ2-1,-,many,CASSSGFHNEQFF,TGTGCCAGCAGTTCGGGGTTCCACAATGAGCAGTTCTTC
TRBV19,TRBJ1-2,TRBD1,few,CSSSTGTGNYGYTF,TGTTCCAGTAGTACGGGGACAGGGAACTATGGCTACACCTTC
TRBV9,TRBJ1-6,-,few,CASSETGGSPLHF,TGTGCCAGCAGCGAAACGGGTGGCTCACCCCTCCACTTT
TRBV4-2,TRBJ2-3,TRBD2,many,CASSQTTSGGPDTQYF,TGTGCCAGCAGCCAAACGACTAGCGGGGGGCCAGATACGCAGTATTTT
TRBV29-1,TRBJ2-7,-,many,CSVLRGVSSYEQYF,TGCAGCGTCCTTAGGGGGGTCAGCTCCTACGAGCAGTACTTC
TRBV18,TRBJ1-1,TRBD1,many,CASSQTGTGRSTEAFF,TGTGCCAGCTCACAGACCGGGACAGGCCGCTCGACTGAAGCTTTCTTT
TRBV20-1,TRBJ2-7,TRBD1,many,CSARTGENSYEQYF,TGCAGTGCTAGGACAGGGGAGAACTCCTACGAGCAGTACTTC
TRBV7-2,TRBJ2-6,-,many,CASSLAAGANVLTF,TGTGCCAGCAGCCTAGCAGCTGGGGCCAACGTCCTGACTTTC
TRBV5-1,TRBJ1-2,TRBD1,many,CASSGGTGVYYGYTF,TGCGCCAGCAGCGGTGGGACAGGGGTCTACTATGGCTACACCTTC
TRBV12-3/TRBV12-4,TRBJ1-4,-,many,CASSPGTSREKLFF,TGTGCCAGCAGTCCCGGGACAAGTCGCGAAAAACTGTTTTTT
TRBV9,TRBJ2-2,-,many,CASSVGQTNTGELFF,TGTGCCAGCAGCGTAGGGCAGACGAACACCGGGGAGCTGTTTTTT
TRBV7-1,TRBJ1-2,-,-,CASKQQANANYAYTF,TGTGCCAGCAAGCAACAGGCAAACGCTAACTATGCCTACACCTTC
TRBV5-1,TRBJ2-2,-,-,CASSTGANGELFF,TGCGCCAGCAGCACCGGGGCGAACGGGGAGCTGTTTTTT
TRBV27,TRBJ1-2,TRBD1,many,CASSFSDRGGYTF,TGTGCCAGCAGTTTTTCTGACAGGGGTGGCTACACCTTC
TRBV10-3,TRBJ2-6,-,many,CAISPPGSGANVLTF,TGTGCCATCAGTCCGCCAGGTTCTGGGGCCAACGTCCTGACTTTC
TRBV6-2/TRBV6-3,TRBJ2-1,TRBD2,-,CASSRLAGGTYNEQFF,TGTGCCAGCAGCCGACTAGCGGGAGGTACCTACAATGAGCAGTTCTTC
TRBV4-3,TRBJ2-2,TRBD1,many,CASSRFDRGRYTGELFF,TGCGCCAGCAGCCGATTCGACAGGGGCCGATACACCGGGGAGCTGTTTTTT
TRBV12-3/TRBV12-4,TRBJ2-2,-,many,CASSFSPPVAGELFF,TGTGCCAGCAGTTTTAGCCCACCAGTGGCAGGGGAGCTGTTTTTT
TRBV9,TRBJ2-3,TRBD2,-,CASSPLAGVTDTQYF,TGTGCCAGCAGCCCTCTAGCGGGAGTTACAGATACGCAGTATTTT
TRBV12-3/TRBV12-4,TRBJ2-3,-,many,CASRRSGGWRDTQYF,TGTGCCAGCCGACGAAGTGGGGGTTGGCGAGATACGCAGTATTTT
TRBV5-6,TRBJ2-5,-,-,CASSLEGGYLGETQYF,TGTGCCAGCAGCTTGGAAGGCGGGTACCTTGGGGAGACCCAGTACTTC
TRBV2,TRBJ1-1,-,-,CATLKGVDNTEAFF,TGTGCCACCCTAAAGGGGGTGGACAACACTGAAGCTTTCTTT
TRBV20-1,TRBJ1-5,TRBD1,-,CSARVPGQGNQPQHF,TGCAGTGCTAGGGTCCCCGGACAGGGCAATCAGCCCCAGCATTTT
TRBV5-1,TRBJ1-5,-,many,CASSLGSGQWAHQPQHF,TGCGCCAGCAGCTTGGGTAGCGGACAGTGGGCTCATCAGCCCCAGCATTTT
TRBV15,TRBJ2-7,-,many,CATSISGMGAYEQYF,TGTGCCACCAGCATATCAGGGATGGGGGCCTACGAGCAGTACTTC
TRBV7-8,TRBJ2-7,-,many,CASSSIQGPSSYEQYF,TGTGCCAGCAGCTCCATACAGGGTCCGAGCTCCTACGAGCAGTACTTC
TRBV7-9,TRBJ2-3,-,-,CATSTGGGRTDTQYF,TGTGCCACGAGTACTGGGGGCGGTAGGACAGATACGCAGTATTTT